This TCR beta chain originates from a study of shared clonotypes between healthy human individuals. The table came from immunoSEQ multiplex PCR; TCRdb's copy has only in-frame clones and leaves some out. The sample consists of about 1.1 million clones, 70% to 80% of them appearing once. The CDR3 is made up of 14 amino acids. CDR1 is SGHTA, CDR2 FQGNSA, per germline. Trimming left V 1 base short and J 9 bases short, with 13 bases between. The material sequenced was memory CD4+ T cells from PBMCs. Documented subset: CD45RA-negative fraction. The TCR originated in a young man in good health. Some clones in this sample may be carry-over from other donors' samples. This rearrangement joins TRBV7-2 to TRBJ1-5; D gene uncertain. The CDR3 nucleotides read TGTGCCAGCAGCTTAGAGGAGAACTTGTGGCCCCAGCATTTT. It is translated as CASSLEENLWPQHF.